This TCR beta chain originates from a study of shared clonotypes between healthy human individuals. The CDR3 length is 17 residues. With V trimmed by 4 bases and J by 3 bases, 13 bases remained unmatched. Germline V gives CDR1 SGHNT, CDR2 YYREEE (reference sequence). Some clones are missing from TCRdb's copy, which holds only in-frame ones; the method was immunoSEQ multiplex PCR. The sample shows over a million clones, around 95% of them seen only once. This sequence joins TRBV5-4 and TRBJ2-7, with 10 bases lining up with TRBD1. This TCR came from a young man in good health. The sequenced material came from naive CD4+ T cells sorted from blood. Subset denoted: CD45RA+ positively selected. The CDR3: CASSLLNRDRGSYEQYF. DNA of the CDR3: TGTGCCAGCAGCCTCTTGAACCGGGACAGGGGTAGCTACGAGCAGTACTTC.